This T cell receptor beta chain was captured in a study of blood T cells in healthy people across ages. Germline CDR1 is DFQATT and CDR2 is SNEGSKA (reference sequence). This CDR3 is 13 amino acids long. Trimming took 6 bases from V and 6 from J, leaving 16 bases between them. Alongside a J-beta primer mix, a sample-barcoded 5' primer served in a second PCR lasting roughly 7 to 12 cycles. TCRdb passed the 5' RACE reads through MiXCR, listing each CDR3 protein once. This repertoire shows 1.5 million to 2 million distinct CDR3 sequences, 28% found once; its top ten account for about 7.7%. The V call is TRBV20-1, the J call TRBJ2-3; D may be TRBD2 (6 bases). Sequenced material: blood. The receptor was isolated from a woman in her thirties in good health. The chain's CDR3 is CSAPDGAGDTQYF. In nucleotides, the CDR3 is TGCAGTGCCCCGGACGGGGCGGGGGATACGCAGTATTTT.